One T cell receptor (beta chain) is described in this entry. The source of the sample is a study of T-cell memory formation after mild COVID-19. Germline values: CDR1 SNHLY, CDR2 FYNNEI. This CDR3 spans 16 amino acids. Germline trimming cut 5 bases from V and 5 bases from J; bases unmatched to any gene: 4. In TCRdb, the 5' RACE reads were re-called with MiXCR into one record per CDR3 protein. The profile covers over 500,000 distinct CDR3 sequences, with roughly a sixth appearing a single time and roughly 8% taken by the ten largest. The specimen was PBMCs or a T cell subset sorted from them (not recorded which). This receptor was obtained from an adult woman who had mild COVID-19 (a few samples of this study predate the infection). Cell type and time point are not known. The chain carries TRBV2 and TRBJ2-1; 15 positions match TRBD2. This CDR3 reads CASSRGLAGGHNEQFF. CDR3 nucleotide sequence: TGTGCCAGCAGTAGAGGACTAGCGGGAGGGCACAATGAGCAGTTCTTC.